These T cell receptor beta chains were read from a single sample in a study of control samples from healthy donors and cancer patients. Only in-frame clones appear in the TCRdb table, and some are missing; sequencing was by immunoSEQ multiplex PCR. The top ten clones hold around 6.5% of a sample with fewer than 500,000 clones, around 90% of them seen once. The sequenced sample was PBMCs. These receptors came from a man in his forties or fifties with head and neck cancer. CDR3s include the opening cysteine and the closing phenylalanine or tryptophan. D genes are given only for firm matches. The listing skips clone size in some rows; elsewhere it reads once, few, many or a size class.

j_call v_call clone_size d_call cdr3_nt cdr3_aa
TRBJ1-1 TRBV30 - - TGTGCCTGGAGCGCGACTAACATGCTCACTGAAGCTTTCTTT CAWSATNMLTEAFF
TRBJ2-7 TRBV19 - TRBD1 TGTGCCAGTAGTACCCCGGGACAGCTTTACGAGCAGTACTTC CASSTPGQLYEQYF
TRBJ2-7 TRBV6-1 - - TGTGCCAGCAGTGATGGGGGTTTAGAGTCCTACGAGCAGTACTTC CASSDGGLESYEQYF
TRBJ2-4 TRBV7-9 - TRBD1 TGTGCCAGCAGCCTACCGGGAACAGGGGATAGCATTCAGTACTTC CASSLPGTGDSIQYF
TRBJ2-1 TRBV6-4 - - TGTGCCAGCAGCCTAGGGCTAGACAATGAGCAGTTCTTC CASSLGLDNEQFF
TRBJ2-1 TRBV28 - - TGTGCCAGCAGAACACAGGGTAGTTATGGCGTTGAGCAGTTCTTC CASRTQGSYGVEQFF
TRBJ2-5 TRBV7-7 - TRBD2 TGTGCTAGCAGCTTTAAGCGGGGGAGGAGAGAGACCCAGTACTTC CASSFKRGRRETQYF
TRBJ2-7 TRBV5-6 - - TGTGCCAGCAGCTTCGGGACACTTGATGACGAGCAGTACTTC CASSFGTLDDEQYF
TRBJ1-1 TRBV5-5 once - TGTGCCAGCAGCTTGGGGGGAGACACTGAAGCTTTCTTT CASSLGGDTEAFF
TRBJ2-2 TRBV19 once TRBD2 TGTGCCAGTTACCTAGCGGGAGGAGGTACCGGGGAGCTGTTTTTT CASYLAGGGTGELFF
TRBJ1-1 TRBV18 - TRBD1 TGTGCCAGCTCACTGGGACAGGAGAGGAACACTGAAGCTTTCTTT CASSLGQERNTEAFF
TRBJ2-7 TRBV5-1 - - TGCGCCAGCAGCTCCTGGGACATCTCCTACGAGCAGTACTTC CASSSWDISYEQYF
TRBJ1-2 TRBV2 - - TGTGCCAGCAGTGAAAGGAGCAGGGATGATGGCTACACCTTC CASSERSRDDGYTF
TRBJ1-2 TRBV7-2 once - TGTGCCAGCAGCTTAGGCGCCGTTGGAGGGGTCTATGGCTACACCTTC CASSLGAVGGVYGYTF
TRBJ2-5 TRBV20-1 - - TGCAGTGCTAGTGTTGGTTGGGAGACCCAGTACTTC CSASVGWETQYF
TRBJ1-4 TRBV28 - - TGTGCCAGCAGCCGCCAAAATGAAAAACTGTTTTTT CASSRQNEKLFF
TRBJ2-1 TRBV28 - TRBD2 TGTGCCAGCAGTCAACTAGCGTCAAGCTCCTACAATGAGCAGTTCTTC CASSQLASSSYNEQFF
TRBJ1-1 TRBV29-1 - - TGCAGCGTGACACCGGGACACATGAACACTGAAGCTTTCTTT CSVTPGHMNTEAFF
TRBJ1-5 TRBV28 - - TGTGCCAGCAGTTTGTGGCAGGGGAGTGAGCCCCAGCATTTT CASSLWQGSEPQHF
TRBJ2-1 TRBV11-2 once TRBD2 TGTGCCAGCAGCTTAGGGCCAGGGACTAGCACGAATGAGCAGTTCTTC CASSLGPGTSTNEQFF
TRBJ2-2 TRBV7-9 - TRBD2 TGTGCCAGCAGCTTAGGTCTAGCGGGAGAGGGCACCGGGGAGCTGTTTTTT CASSLGLAGEGTGELFF
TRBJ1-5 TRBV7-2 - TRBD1 TGTGCCAGCAGCACGGGACAGAATCAGCCCCAGCATTTT CASSTGQNQPQHF